These 13 T cell receptor beta chains came from one sample sequenced in a study of control samples from healthy donors and cancer patients. Clones were sequenced by immunoSEQ multiplex PCR, and TCRdb holds only the in-frame ones, with some missing. Here the sample spans some 160,000 clones, 80% to 95% being singletons. The source material was blood. The receptors stem from a woman younger than 45 in good health.

The chain links TRBV7-8 to TRBJ2-7, with 8 nucleotides matching TRBD2. This CDR3 is 15 amino acids long. CDR1 is SGHVS, CDR2 FQNEAQ, per germline. J lost 6 bases, V lost 3 bases, and 10 bases had no gene match. In DNA form, the CDR3 reads TGTGCCAGCAGCTTCTACGGGAGGGCCCCCCGCGAGCAGTACTTC. Protein product: CASSFYGRAPREQYF.

The chain combines TRBV4-1 with TRBJ1-1; the match to TRBD1 covers 9 bases. The CDR3 has 16 residues. Trimming at V came to 8 bases and at J to 4 bases, leaving 14 bases not matched to a gene. Per germline, CDR1 MGHRA and CDR2 YSYEKL. In nucleotides, the CDR3 is TGCGCCAGCTGCTCCGGGACAGGGCCTATTGGCACTGAAGCTTTCTTT. Amino acids: CASCSGTGPIGTEAFF.

The chain recombines TRBV27 with TRBJ2-1; 13 bases align to TRBD2. In germline, CDR1 is MNHEY, CDR2 SMNVEV (reference sequence). With V trimmed by 3 bases and J by 6 bases, 11 bases remained unmatched. The CDR3 runs to 18 residues. The CDR3, as DNA: TGTGCCAGCAGTTTTTTGACTAGCGGGAGGAGCGATGTCAATGAGCAGTTCTTC. This encodes CASSFLTSGRSDVNEQFF.

The J gene is TRBJ2-3, the V gene TRBV11-3, with 9 bases matching TRBD2. There are 16 residues in the CDR3. CDR1 SGHNT and CDR2 YENEEA come from the germline V gene. With 0 bases clipped from V and 6 bases from J, the junction kept 7 bases outside the gene matches. The CDR3 sequence is CASSLDLSGRGDTQYF. DNA for the CDR3: TGTGCCAGCAGCTTAGATCTTAGCGGGAGAGGGGATACGCAGTATTTT.

The genes are TRBV6-2 or TRBV6-3 and TRBJ2-1; 10 positions match TRBD2. V trimming: 5 bases; J trimming: 4 bases; junction bases outside the gene matches: 8. The CDR3 is made up of 16 amino acids. Germline CDR1 MNHEY, CDR2 SVGEGT. The CDR3 here is CASSRLTSGLYNEQFF. The CDR3 region has the DNA TGTGCCAGCAGTCGCCTGACTAGCGGGCTATACAATGAGCAGTTCTTC.

The chain uses TRBV12-3 or TRBV12-4 and TRBJ2-7; 8 bases fit TRBD1. V shed 10 bases, J shed 3 bases, and the junction held 5 bases outside the gene matches. The CDR3 has 12 amino acids. The CDR3 nucleotides are TGTGCCACCCGGGGGACAGGCTACGAGCAGTACTTC. Its translation is CATRGTGYEQYF.

The rearrangement uses TRBV28 and TRBJ2-7; no clear D gene. Per germline, CDR1 MDHEN and CDR2 SYDVKM. The CDR3 is 12 amino acids. V dropped 11 bases and J dropped 0 bases, with 11 bases sitting between them. CDR3 sequence: CAAGESSYEQYF. The CDR3 DNA reads as TGTGCCGCTGGTGAGTCCTCCTACGAGCAGTACTTC.

The chain couples TRBV2 to TRBJ2-1; 12 positions agree with TRBD2. Looked up from germline, CDR1 is SNHLY and CDR2 is FYNNEI. Trimming cost V 4 bases and J 5 bases; bases outside gene matches: 6. The CDR3 runs to 16 residues. CDR3 sequence (DNA): TGTGCCAGCAGTGGGTGGACTAGCGGGGCTGACAATGAGCAGTTCTTC. Protein: CASSGWTSGADNEQFF.

The CDR3 DNA reads TGCGCCAGCAGCTTTACTAGGGCCGGGGAGCTGTTTTTT. Encoded protein: CASSFTRAGELFF. V gene TRBV5-1 combines with J gene TRBJ2-2; maybe TRBD2 (5 bases). The V end lost 2 bases, the J end lost 6 bases, and 8 bases lay between the germline ends. The CDR3 contains 13 residues. Per germline, CDR1 SGHRS and CDR2 YFSETQ. Full variable domain (missing parts from reference TRBV5-1 and TRBJ2-2): KAGVTQTPRYLIKTRGQQVTLSCSPISGHRSVSWYQQTPGQGLQFLFEYFSETQRNKGNFPGRFSGRQFSNSRSEMNVSTLELGDSALYLCASSFTRAGELFFGEGSRLTVL.

The CDR3 nucleotides are TGTGCCAGCAGTCTCAGACAAATGAACACTGAAGCTTTCTTT. Its protein product is CASSLRQMNTEAFF. The V call is TRBV28, the J call TRBJ1-1; no clear D gene. Germline CDR1 MDHEN, CDR2 SYDVKM. The CDR3 sequence is 14 residues long. V was pared by 5 bases and J by 0 bases, with 10 bases between.

The V gene is TRBV5-1, the J gene TRBJ1-4; D gene unclear. The CDR3 is 14 residues long. V was cut by 3 bases and J by 8 bases, with 14 bases left in between. CDR1 SGHRS and CDR2 YFSETQ come from the germline V gene. CDR3 amino acids: CASSSGSRGEKLFF. As DNA, the CDR3 is TGCGCCAGCAGCTCCGGGTCCCGAGGGGAAAAACTGTTTTTT. Full variable domain (missing parts from reference TRBV5-1 and TRBJ1-4): KAGVTQTPRYLIKTRGQQVTLSCSPISGHRSVSWYQQTPGQGLQFLFEYFSETQRNKGNFPGRFSGRQFSNSRSEMNVSTLELGDSALYLCASSSGSRGEKLFFGSGTQLSVL.

This clone was detected only once. The V gene is TRBV6-5, the J gene TRBJ1-1, with 8 bases that match TRBD1. The CDR3 is 13 amino acids. V trimming: 6 bases; J trimming: 4 bases; junction bases outside the gene matches: 4. Looked up from germline, CDR1 is MNHEY and CDR2 is SVGAGI. CDR3 bases: TGTGCCAGCAGGGACAGGGTAAGCACTGAAGCTTTCTTT. This sequence encodes CASRDRVSTEAFF.

The V call is TRBV19, the J call TRBJ1-5; TRBD1 agrees at 8 bases. Unmatched junction bases numbered 7, after V lost 3 bases and J lost 6 bases. The CDR3 loop spans 15 amino acids. Germline loops: CDR1 LNHDA, CDR2 SQIVND (reference sequence). The CDR3 nucleotides are TGTGCCAGTAGTATTCAGGGGGCGTTCGGTCAGCCCCAGCATTTT. It encodes CASSIQGAFGQPQHF.